A single sample is the source of the 29 T cell receptor beta chains below, sequenced in a study of T cell repertoires in cytomegalovirus infection. These TCRs' antigens remain unknown. One entry per CDR3 protein, called by TCRdb with MiXCR from the reads. The table records approximately 1,000,000 distinct CDR3 sequences, roughly 31% of them present only once. Sample: cultured CD8+ T cells from PBMCs, taken from culture after CMV antigen stimulation. The receptors were gathered from a human donor in good health (CMV status not recorded). Some clones in this sample may be carry-over from other donors' samples.

This clonotype was detected only a few times. As DNA, the CDR3 is TGTGCCAGCAGCTTGGAAACTAGTAGTCCCTTCACCGGGGAGCTGTTTTTT. Encoded protein: CASSLETSSPFTGELFF. The gene calls are TRBV5-4 and TRBJ2-2; weak D call: TRBD2 (5 bases). The germline V and J ends were trimmed by 0 bases and 4 bases, with 16 bases remaining between them. Germline V gene data show CDR1 as SGHNT and CDR2 as YYREEE (reference sequence). The CDR3 totals 17 residues.

This clonotype was seen just once. This may be a read error: a much more frequent sequence differs by one nucleotide. The chain has TRBV7-6 and TRBJ2-5; tentative D call: TRBD1 (6 bases). CDR1 is SGHVS, CDR2 FNYEAQ, per germline. The CDR3 consists of 16 residues. The CDR3 sequence is CVSSLVTGNQEETQYF. The DNA for the CDR3 is TGTGTCAGCAGCTTAGTAACAGGGAACCAAGAGGAGACCCAGTACTTC.

In its sample, this clonotype was seen many times. This chain links TRBV6-1 with TRBJ2-7; the D gene is possibly TRBD2 (6 bases). This CDR3 has 13 amino acids. The V gene's germline CDR1 is MNHNS and CDR2 SASEGT. The germline V and J ends were trimmed by 5 bases and 4 bases, with 12 bases remaining between them. The CDR3 sequence: CASSLPGDYEQYV. CDR3 in DNA: TGTGCCAGCAGTCTCCCGGGGGATTACGAGCAGTACGTC.

In its sample, this clonotype was seen a few times. This chain joins TRBV4-2 and TRBJ2-5; the D is unclear. Germline CDR1 and CDR2: LGHNA and YNFKEQ. The V and J ends lost 1 base and 4 bases respectively, with 10 bases between them. This CDR3 comprises 14 residues. CDR3 in DNA: TGTGCCAGCAGCCAAGGGCCCTCCGGAGAGACCCAGTACTTC. This codes for CASSQGPSGETQYF.

This clonotype came up many times. V and J are TRBV7-9 and TRBJ2-3, with D possibly being TRBD1 (5 bases). Trimming shortened V by 5 bases and J by 1 base, and 16 bases separated the two germline ends. CDR1 and CDR2 (germline): SEHNR, FQNEAQ (reference sequence). This CDR3 contains 16 residues. In nucleotides, the CDR3 is TGTGCCAGCAGCCCTAGGGGCCCCAATGGCACAGATACGCAGTATTTT. It is translated as CASSPRGPNGTDTQYF.

This clonotype has just a few counts. This chain joins TRBV7-2 and TRBJ2-1; weak D call: TRBD2 (6 bases). Germline lookup yields CDR1 SGHTA and CDR2 FQGNSA. With 1 base removed from V and 2 bases from J, the gap between germline ends came to 9 bases. The CDR3 is 15 residues long. The CDR3 DNA sequence: TGTGCCAGCAGCTTAGATGGGAGGCCCTACAATGAGCAGTTCTTC. Protein product: CASSLDGRPYNEQFF.

This clonotype appeared a few times. The chain has TRBV27 and TRBJ2-1; 9 bases are a match to TRBD1. This CDR3 is 13 amino acids long. V was clipped by 6 bases and J by 8 bases; unmatched bases: 5. Germline values: CDR1 MNHEY, CDR2 SMNVEV (reference sequence). The CDR3 spells CASRDRGEDEQFF. The CDR3 nucleotides read TGTGCCAGCAGGGACAGGGGTGAAGATGAGCAGTTCTTC.

V usage is TRBV28 and J usage is TRBJ2-5; D uncertain. The germline V gene has CDR1 MDHEN and CDR2 SYDVKM. Between the trimmed V and J ends, which lost 4 bases and 3 bases, there was a span of 9 bases. The CDR3 sequence is 13 residues long. CDR3 in amino acids: CASSWEPEETQYF. The CDR3 nucleotides are TGTGCCAGCAGTTGGGAACCGGAAGAGACCCAGTACTTC.

The gene calls are TRBV10-1 and TRBJ1-2; perhaps TRBD1 as D (6 bases). The germline gives CDR1 WNHNN, CDR2 SYGVQD (reference sequence). The CDR3 contains 14 residues. Trimming cost V 0 bases and J 7 bases, with 12 bases left between them. The CDR3 loop is CASSESPGAAGYTF. The CDR3 region has the DNA TGCGCCAGCAGTGAGTCCCCAGGGGCGGCTGGCTACACCTTC.

Only a few counts were recorded for this clonotype. The V and J genes are TRBV12-3 or TRBV12-4 and TRBJ2-2; TRBD1 matches 8 bases. V lost 5 bases, J lost 5 bases, and 7 bases stayed unmatched. This CDR3 is built from 15 residues. The CDR3 sequence: CASSTSGGWTGELFF. CDR3 bases: TGTGCCAGCAGTACCTCAGGGGGCTGGACCGGGGAGCTGTTTTTT.

This clonotype was seen many times. This sequence joins TRBV7-2 and TRBJ2-5, with TRBD2 matching over 13 bases. CDR1 is SGHTA, CDR2 FQGNSA, per germline. This CDR3 has 18 amino acids. V was pared by 5 bases and J by 4 bases, with 13 bases of the junction left unmatched. The CDR3 DNA follows: TGTGCCAGCAGCCCCAGCGGGCGACTAGCGGGGGGCCGAGAGACCCAGTACTTC. This sequence encodes CASSPSGRLAGGRETQYF.

V and J are TRBV27 and TRBJ1-2; 9 nucleotides agree with TRBD1. Germline trimming cut 4 bases from V and 8 bases from J; bases unmatched to any gene: 8. The CDR3 is made up of 14 amino acids. Per germline, CDR1 MNHEY and CDR2 SMNVEV (reference sequence). The CDR3 nucleotides are TGTGCCAGCAGTTCGGACAGGGGACTACGAGGCTACACCTTC. Its translation: CASSSDRGLRGYTF.

This clonotype was observed a handful of times. In DNA, the CDR3 is TGCAGCGTTGAAAGCACAGGCGAGGAGACCCAGTACTTC. Translating it yields CSVESTGEETQYF. The chain is built from TRBV29-1 and TRBJ2-5; tentative D call: TRBD1 (5 bases). CDR3 length: 13 residues. Germline assignment: CDR1 SQVTM and CDR2 ANQGSEA. Between the trimmed V and J ends, which lost 2 bases and 5 bases, there was a span of 12 bases.

The V call is TRBV15, the J call TRBJ2-7, with D perhaps given as TRBD1 or TRBD2 (5 bases each). Germline V CDR1 and CDR2: LNHNV, YYDKDF (reference sequence). This CDR3 spans 13 amino acids. V was pared by 6 bases and J by 1 base, with 10 bases between. The CDR3 loop reads CATSSDRSYEQYF. DNA for the CDR3: TGTGCCACCAGTAGCGACAGATCCTACGAGCAGTACTTC.

There are many counts of this clonotype. This sequence joins TRBV6-5 and TRBJ1-1; D not resolved. Deletions cut 6 bases from V and 2 bases from J, with 7 bases between. Germline V gene data show CDR1 as MNHEY and CDR2 as SVGAGI. The CDR3 length is 12 residues. The CDR3 sequence: CASRYGNTEAFF. The DNA for the CDR3 is TGTGCCAGCAGGTACGGTAACACTGAAGCTTTCTTT.

CDR3 in DNA: TGCGCCAGCAGCCCGATAATAGCGGGGCCTCGTCATACGCAGTATTTT. It specifies CASSPIIAGPRHTQYF. This chain uses TRBV4-1 with TRBJ2-3, with TRBD2 matching over 8 bases. This CDR3 has 16 residues. CDR1 is MGHRA and CDR2 is YSYEKL in the germline V gene. The V segment lost 4 bases and the J segment 7 bases; nucleotides outside the gene matches: 13.

V gene TRBV5-4 combines with J gene TRBJ2-1; TRBD2 matches 7 bases. With 4 bases clipped from V and 10 bases from J, the junction kept 11 bases outside the gene matches. The CDR3 contains 14 residues. CDR1 is SGHNT, CDR2 YYREEE, per germline (reference sequence). For the CDR3, the DNA is TGTGCCAGCAGCATCGGGGGGAGCGTAAGGGAGCAGTTCTTC. Its translation is CASSIGGSVREQFF. Based on the CDR3 plus reference TRBV5-4 and TRBJ2-1, the full variable domain is ETGVTQSPTHLIKTRGQQVTLRCSSQSGHNTVSWYQQALGQGPQFIFQYYREEENGRGNFPPRFSGLQFPNYSSELNVNALELDDSALYLCASSIGGSVREQFFGPGTRLTVL.

In its sample, this clonotype was seen a few times. The V call is TRBV12-3 or TRBV12-4, the J call TRBJ1-4, with D perhaps TRBD1 (5 bases). The CDR3 contains 13 residues. The V gene lost 5 bases and the J gene lost 6 bases, with 10 bases spanning the gap. The CDR3 DNA is TGTGCCAGCAGTGACGGGGGAGATGAAAAACTGTTTTTT. This sequence encodes CASSDGGDEKLFF.

This clonotype was counted ten times or more. The chain recombines TRBV6-5 with TRBJ2-7, with D perhaps assigned TRBD1 or TRBD2 (5 bases each). Germline CDR1 reads MNHEY; CDR2 reads SVGAGI. Trimming stripped 5 bases from V and 3 bases from J, with 5 bases between. The CDR3 extends over 11 amino acids. The CDR3 spells CASSGGYEQYF. CDR3 DNA sequence: TGTGCCAGCAGTGGGGGCTACGAGCAGTACTTC.

This rearrangement joins TRBV9 to TRBJ1-6, with unresolved D. Germline CDR1 and CDR2: SGDLS and YYNGEE. The CDR3 consists of 14 residues. Trimming left V 0 bases short and J 9 bases short, with 10 bases between. CDR3 DNA: TGTGCCAGCAGCGTAGGGGTCGGTGGTTCACCCCTCCACTTT. This codes for CASSVGVGGSPLHF.

The V and J genes are TRBV9 and TRBJ1-5; no firm D call. Germline V gene lookup returns CDR1 SGDLS and CDR2 YYNGEE. The CDR3 is 14 residues long. Deletions cut 0 bases from V and 9 bases from J, with 13 bases between. CDR3 DNA sequence: TGTGCCAGCAGCGTAGGAGACACCAATGGGCCCCAGCATTTT. It yields the protein CASSVGDTNGPQHF. The full variable domain, its missing parts supplied by reference TRBV9 and TRBJ1-5, is DSGVTQTPKHLITATGQRVTLRCSPRSGDLSVYWYQQSLDQGLQFLIQYYNGEERAKGNILERFSAQQFPDLHSELNLSSLELGDSALYFCASSVGDTNGPQHFGDGTRLSIL.

This clonotype has a count of ten or more. The chain employs TRBV12-3 or TRBV12-4 and TRBJ1-2; TRBD1 agrees at 8 bases. The CDR3 has 13 residues. With V trimmed by 5 bases and J by 8 bases, 7 bases remained unmatched. CDR3 coding DNA: TGTGCCAGCAGTCCAGGGGGCTCGAACGGCTACACCTTC. This encodes CASSPGGSNGYTF.

The gene calls are TRBV6-6 and TRBJ1-5, with 8 bases fitting TRBD1. Trimming cost V 2 bases and J 6 bases; bases outside gene matches: 6. Germline V lookup: CDR1 MNHNY, CDR2 SVGAGI (reference sequence). This CDR3 has 15 amino acids. The CDR3 DNA reads TGTGCCAGCAGTTACGACAGGGGAGCATCTCAGCCCCAGCATTTT. This encodes CASSYDRGASQPQHF.

The genes are TRBV7-8 and TRBJ2-7, with D tentatively TRBD1 or TRBD2 (6 bases each). Germline V gives CDR1 SGHVS, CDR2 FQNEAQ. There are 13 residues in the CDR3. V was shortened by 10 bases and J by 3 bases, with 16 bases between the two germline ends. CDR3 in amino acids: CAIQGLANYEQYF. CDR3 nucleotide sequence: TGTGCCATCCAGGGGCTAGCGAACTACGAGCAGTACTTC.

The chain has TRBV29-1 and TRBJ2-3, with 9 bases identical to TRBD1. V lost 4 bases to trimming and J lost 5 bases; unmatched junction nucleotides: 4. The CDR3 totals 13 residues. Looked up from germline, CDR1 is SQVTM and CDR2 is ANQGSEA. The CDR3 sequence: CSVGDRVLDTQYF. The CDR3 nucleotides read TGCAGCGTTGGGGACAGGGTTCTAGATACGCAGTATTTT.

V usage is TRBV6-1 and J usage is TRBJ1-4, with unresolved D. Trimming shortened V by 1 base and J by 7 bases, and 10 bases separated the two germline ends. The CDR3 sequence is 14 residues long. Germline CDR1 MNHNS, CDR2 SASEGT. This CDR3 is CASSEVISGEKLFF. As DNA, the CDR3 is TGTGCCAGCAGTGAAGTCATCTCCGGTGAAAAACTGTTTTTT.

This clonotype showed up just a few times. The chain carries TRBV5-6 and TRBJ2-7, with 8 positions matching TRBD1. This CDR3 has 16 residues. The V and J ends lost 5 bases and 6 bases, in that order; junction bases with no gene match: 16. Germline CDR1 and CDR2: SGHDT and YYEEEE. DNA of the CDR3: TGTGCCAGCAGACGGGACAGGTCCGCAAGGTTTTCCGAGCAGTACGTC. Residues: CASRRDRSARFSEQYV.

This clonotype was found a few times. This chain connects TRBV6-2 or TRBV6-3 to TRBJ2-7; 9 bases are shared with TRBD2. Germline-derived CDR1 and CDR2 are MNHEY and SVGEGT. Trimming at V came to 4 bases and at J to 3 bases, leaving 4 bases not matched to a gene. The CDR3 has 14 residues. In nucleotides, the CDR3 is TGTGCCAGCAGTTTGTTAGCGGGGGTCTACGAGCAGTACGTC. Amino acid sequence: CASSLLAGVYEQYV.

The chain has TRBV4-1 and TRBJ1-5; no clear D gene. The V end lost 1 base, the J end lost 2 bases, and 12 bases lay between the germline ends. The CDR3 contains 16 residues. CDR1 is MGHRA, CDR2 YSYEKL, per germline. The CDR3 reads CASSQVLGIGNQPQHF. The CDR3 DNA reads as TGCGCCAGCAGCCAAGTTTTGGGTATCGGCAATCAGCCCCAGCATTTT.